This TCR beta chain appears in the sequencing data of a study of vaccination effects on CD4 cells after COVID-19. As for the study in general: Once vaccinated, a few convalescent patients were sampled both early and late afterward.

Points from the study as a whole: Following vaccination, convalescents' spike-reactive clones were mostly new ones induced by the vaccine.

Regarding this clone: Antigen: not known.

Having been cultured for roughly 11 days, the cells underwent CD4+ T cell isolation. PCR-confirmed SARS-CoV-2 infection occurred in the person between March and December 2020. Participants were vaccinated with two doses of either the BNT162b2 or mRNA-1273 vaccine. Cultures received IL-2 medium that replaced half the medium on days 3 and 7. Trimming at V came to 3 bases and at J to 3 bases, leaving 10 bases not matched to a gene. Germline lookup yields CDR1 SGHVS and CDR2 FNYEAQ. This CDR3 contains 16 residues. TCRdb's table, derived via immunoSEQ multiplex PCR, lists solely in-frame clones and lacks some. The sample gives roughly 30,000 clones, approximately 72% of which show up once; 6.5% to 7.5% is in the top ten.

This clonotype originated in a human donor who had a prior SARS-CoV-2 infection. The chain has TRBV7-6 and TRBJ1-1, with TRBD1 matching 7 bases. Sequencing used CD4+ T cells from PBMCs cultured without peptide, obtained after COVID-19 vaccination. CDR3: CASSLAHRGGDTEAFF. The CDR3 region has the DNA TGTGCCAGCAGCTTGGCTCACAGGGGCGGTGACACTGAAGCTTTCTTT.